Presented here are 21 T cell receptor beta chains from one specimen sequenced in a study of human T cells and chemical hapten exposure. Time point here: patch test 2, 6 weeks after DPC sensitization. Treatment noted: therapeutic diphenylcyclopropenone sensitization with weekly scalp DPC. In TCRdb, the RACE reads were re-called with MiXCR into one record per CDR3 protein. The sample holds some 99,000 distinct CDR3 sequences; roughly a tenth are singletons and the top ten take approximately 2.8%. The sequencing here drew on whole blood, taken in connection with sensitization to the hapten diphenylcyclopropenone (DPC). The receptors stem from a woman in her thirties or forties with alopecia areata. Some clones in this sample may be carry-over from other donors' samples.

The chain has TRBV12-3 or TRBV12-4 and TRBJ1-1; no clear D. V was pared by 3 bases and J by 1 base, with 9 bases between. The CDR3 sequence is 14 residues long. The DNA of the CDR3 is TGTGCCAGCAGTTTGGGAGCGACGAACACTGAAGCTTTCTTT. Amino acid sequence: CASSLGATNTEAFF.

This clonotype came up many times. This chain joins TRBV11-1 and TRBJ2-7; D possibly corresponds to TRBD1 (6 bases). Germline CDR1 is SGHAT and CDR2 is FQDESV (reference sequence). The CDR3 covers 12 residues. Trimming shortened V by 5 bases and J by 5 bases, and 10 bases separated the two germline ends. CDR3 protein: CASSTNRDEQYF. DNA of the CDR3: TGTGCCAGCAGCACTAACAGGGACGAGCAGTACTTC.

CDR3 region: CSAGGGGGQPQHF. CDR3 coding DNA: TGCAGCGCTGGGGGGGGAGGAGGACAGCCCCAGCATTTT. The chain employs TRBV29-1 and TRBJ1-5, with a possible D match to TRBD1 (5 bases). The V gene lost 7 bases and the J gene lost 7 bases, with 17 bases spanning the gap. Per the germline V gene, CDR1 is SQVTM and CDR2 is ANQGSEA. CDR3 length: 13 residues.

V and J are TRBV5-1 and TRBJ2-7; no clear D gene. V lost 0 bases to trimming and J lost 7 bases, with 14 bases between them. CDR1 is SGHRS and CDR2 is YFSETQ in the germline V gene. The CDR3 sequence is 14 residues long. This CDR3 reads CASSLVADPREQYF. The DNA of the CDR3 is TGCGCCAGCAGCTTGGTGGCGGATCCTAGGGAGCAGTACTTC.

This clonotype was seen repeatedly, ten times or more. The chain employs TRBV21-1 and TRBJ2-1; the DNA was not used to check the table's D call, TRBD1. TRBV21-1 is shown as a pseudogene. The CDR3 is 18 amino acids. The CDR3 DNA sequence: TGTGCCAGCAGCAAAAGTTGGACGGGCGGATGCATCTACAATGAGCAGTTCTTC. Amino acid sequence: CASSKSWTGGCIYNEQFF.

CDR3 coding DNA: TGTGCCAGCAGCGCCGGGATCCAGGTTACAGGGACTGAAGCTTTCTTT. Its protein is CASSAGIQVTGTEAFF. J is TRBJ1-1 and V is TRBV7-8; D is perhaps TRBD1 (6 bases). Germline V CDR1 and CDR2: SGHVS, FQNEAQ. The length of the CDR3 is 16 residues. V lost 5 bases, J lost 5 bases, and 21 bases lay in between.

The table lists this clonotype with a few counts. The chain carries TRBV19 and TRBJ2-1, with D perhaps matching TRBD1 or TRBD2 (6 bases each). This CDR3 is 16 amino acids long. The V gene's germline CDR1 is LNHDA and CDR2 SQIVND (reference sequence). The V end was cut by 4 bases, the J end by 5 bases, with 18 bases between. CDR3 in DNA: TGTGCCAGTAGTAACCCCGGCGGGGACAACCACAATGAGCAGTTCTTC. Its protein is CASSNPGGDNHNEQFF.

V usage is TRBV7-9 and J usage is TRBJ1-4; no reliable D call. The germline V gene has CDR1 SEHNR and CDR2 FQNEAQ (reference sequence). The CDR3 loop spans 15 amino acids. The V end was cut by 7 bases, the J end by 0 bases, with 12 bases between. The chain's CDR3 is CASTTPGATNEKLFF. The CDR3 DNA is TGTGCCAGCACCACCCCTGGGGCAACTAATGAAAAACTGTTTTTT.

The gene calls are TRBV5-1 and TRBJ1-6, with TRBD1 identical over 8 bases. Trimming cost V 3 bases and J 7 bases; bases outside gene matches: 12. This CDR3 is 17 amino acids long. Germline V gene lookup returns CDR1 SGHRS and CDR2 YFSETQ. The DNA for the CDR3 is TGCGCCAGCAGCTCCTATTCGACAGGGGCAATGAATTCACCCCTCCACTTT. Its protein product is CASSSYSTGAMNSPLHF.

This clonotype was counted at least ten times. The rearrangement joins TRBV6-6 to TRBJ1-1, with D unresolved. CDR3 size: 14 residues. Trimming cost V 6 bases and J 1 base, with 12 bases left between them. Germline-derived CDR1 and CDR2 are MNHNY and SVGAGI (reference sequence). The CDR3 is CASSFDAGNTEAFF. As DNA, the CDR3 is TGTGCCAGCAGCTTTGACGCGGGGAACACTGAAGCTTTCTTT.

This clonotype was counted ten times or more. V usage is TRBV7-2 and J usage is TRBJ1-4; D might be TRBD1 (5 bases). The V gene lost 4 bases and the J gene lost 4 bases, with 10 bases spanning the gap. Germline CDR1 and CDR2: SGHTA and FQGNSA. This CDR3 region has 14 residues. CDR3 sequence reads: CASSWVGDNEKLFF. The DNA of the CDR3 is TGTGCCAGCAGCTGGGTAGGGGATAATGAAAAACTGTTTTTT.

J is TRBJ1-1 and V is TRBV10-3; no clear D gene. The V end was cut by 7 bases, the J end by 2 bases, with 11 bases between. Looked up from germline, CDR1 is ENHRY and CDR2 is SYGVKD. The CDR3 extends over 13 amino acids. CDR3 amino acids: CAIMASSNTEAFF. CDR3 DNA sequence: TGTGCCATCATGGCGTCATCCAACACTGAAGCTTTCTTT.

This chain links TRBV20-1 with TRBJ2-6; maybe TRBD1 (5 bases). This CDR3 has 16 amino acids. Trimming removed 5 bases at V and 0 bases at J, with 14 bases between. Per germline, CDR1 DFQATT and CDR2 SNEGSKA (reference sequence). CDR3 DNA: TGCAGTGCTCCCCCGGCAGGGCACTCTGGGGCCAACGTCCTGACTTTC. Amino acid sequence: CSAPPAGHSGANVLTF.

This clonotype was seen at least ten times. V gene TRBV6-2 or TRBV6-3 combines with J gene TRBJ1-6, with D tentatively TRBD1 (5 bases). CDR1 and CDR2 (germline): MNHEY, SVGEGT. V was trimmed by 5 bases and J by 13 bases, leaving 21 bases between them. The CDR3 totals 15 residues. In DNA, the CDR3 is TGTGCCAGCAGTCGGGACGGAGGAAGCCCGTTCCCCCTCCACTTT. Its translation is CASSRDGGSPFPLHF.

This chain links TRBV29-1 with TRBJ1-5, with D possibly being TRBD1 (6 bases). The CDR3 totals 17 residues. With 5 bases removed from V and 4 bases from J, the gap between germline ends came to 24 bases. Germline values: CDR1 SQVTM, CDR2 ANQGSEA. This CDR3 is CSVSGSGGRVGNQPQHF. CDR3 sequence (DNA): TGCAGCGTTAGCGGTTCGGGGGGCAGGGTAGGTAATCAGCCCCAGCATTTT.

There are many counts of this clonotype. The chain recombines TRBV20-1 with TRBJ1-5; D call uncertain. The CDR3 is 16 amino acids. Germline lookup yields CDR1 DFQATT and CDR2 SNEGSKA (reference sequence). Trimming stripped 3 bases from V and 0 bases from J, with 15 bases between. In DNA, the CDR3 is TGCAGTGCTAGTAGTTCCCGGGGATATAGCAATCAGCCCCAGCATTTT. Translated: CSASSSRGYSNQPQHF.

This clonotype was seen at least ten times. The chain combines TRBV29-1 with TRBJ2-7; D is ambiguous. Trimming left V 4 bases short and J 4 bases short, with 8 bases between. The germline V gene encodes CDR1 SQVTM and CDR2 ANQGSEA. CDR3 length equals 11 residues. DNA for the CDR3: TGCAGCGTTGCCATCGGATACGAGCAGTACTTC. Amino acid sequence: CSVAIGYEQYF.

The sample holds many counts of this clonotype. The chain links TRBV6-2 or TRBV6-3 to TRBJ1-1, with 10 bases identical to TRBD1. The junction had 12 bases not matched to a gene; V was cut back by 5 bases and J by 6 bases. This CDR3 region has 16 residues. Looked up from germline, CDR1 is MNHEY and CDR2 is SVGEGT. In nucleotides, the CDR3 is TGTGCCAGCAGTCCACGGGACAGGGGCCCCGGCCCTGAAGCTTTCTTT. Translating it yields CASSPRDRGPGPEAFF.

In its sample, this clonotype was seen a few times. V gene TRBV6-2 or TRBV6-3 combines with J gene TRBJ2-7; TRBD2 matches 9 bases. This CDR3 contains 15 residues. From germline, CDR1 is MNHEY and CDR2 SVGEGT. J was trimmed by 4 bases and V by 4 bases; bases with no gene match: 8. The chain's CDR3 is CASSSAVAGAYEQYF. The CDR3 DNA follows: TGTGCCAGCAGTTCGGCCGTAGCGGGGGCTTACGAGCAGTACTTC.

The chain employs TRBV6-2 or TRBV6-3 and TRBJ2-3; D not certain. The germline gives CDR1 MNHEY, CDR2 SVGEGT. The V end was cut by 5 bases, the J end by 6 bases, with 12 bases between. The CDR3 totals 13 residues. The CDR3 DNA reads as TGTGCCAGCAGTCGCCCCTCCGGCGATACGCAGTATTTT. This translates into CASSRPSGDTQYF.

This clonotype was picked up a small number of times. V usage is TRBV28 and J usage is TRBJ1-3; tentatively, D is TRBD1 (5 bases). Trimming pared 1 base from V and 0 bases from J, leaving 10 bases between. Germline lookup yields CDR1 MDHEN and CDR2 SYDVKM. The CDR3 sequence is 16 residues long. CDR3: CASSLFQGFSGNTIYF. As DNA, the CDR3 is TGTGCCAGCAGTTTATTCCAGGGATTCTCTGGAAACACCATATATTTT.